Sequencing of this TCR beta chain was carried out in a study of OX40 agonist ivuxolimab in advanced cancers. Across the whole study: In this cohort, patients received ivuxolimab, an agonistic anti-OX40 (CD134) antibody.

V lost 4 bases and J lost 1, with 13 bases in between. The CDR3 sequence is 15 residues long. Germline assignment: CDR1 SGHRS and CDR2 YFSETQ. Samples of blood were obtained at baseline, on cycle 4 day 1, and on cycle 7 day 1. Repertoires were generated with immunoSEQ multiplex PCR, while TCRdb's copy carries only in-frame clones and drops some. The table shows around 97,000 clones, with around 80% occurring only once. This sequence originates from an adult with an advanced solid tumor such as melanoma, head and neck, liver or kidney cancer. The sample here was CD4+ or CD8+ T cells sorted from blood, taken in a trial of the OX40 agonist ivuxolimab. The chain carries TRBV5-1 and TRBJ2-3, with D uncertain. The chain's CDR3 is CASSGRGDGTDTQYF. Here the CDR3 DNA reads TGCGCCAGCAGCGGCAGAGGTGACGGCACAGATACGCAGTATTTT.